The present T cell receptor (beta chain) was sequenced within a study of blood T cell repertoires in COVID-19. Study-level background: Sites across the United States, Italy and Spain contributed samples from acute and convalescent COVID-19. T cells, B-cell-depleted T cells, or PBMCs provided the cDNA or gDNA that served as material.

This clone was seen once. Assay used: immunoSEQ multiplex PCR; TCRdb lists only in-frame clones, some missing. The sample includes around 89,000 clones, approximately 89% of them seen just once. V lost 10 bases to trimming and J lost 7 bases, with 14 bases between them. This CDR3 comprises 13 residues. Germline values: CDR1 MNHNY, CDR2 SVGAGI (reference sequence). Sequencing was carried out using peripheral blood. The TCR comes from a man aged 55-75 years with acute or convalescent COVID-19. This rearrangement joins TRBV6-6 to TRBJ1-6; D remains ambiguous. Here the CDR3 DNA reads TGTGCCACCTCCGGGTTGCGGAATTCACCCCTCCACTTT. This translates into CATSGLRNSPLHF.